A selection of T cell receptor beta chains follows, all from one sample in a study of blood T cell repertoires in COVID-19. Data came from immunoSEQ multiplex PCR; TCRdb stores just in-frame clones and leaves some out. The data show about 130,000 clones, under 90% seen once. What was sequenced was peripheral blood. These receptor sequences come from a woman aged 60-70 years with acute or convalescent COVID-19. CDR3s include the opening cysteine and the closing phenylalanine or tryptophan. A D gene is named only where the DNA matches it firmly. Clone size, where shown, is once, few, many, or a class for clones that have expanded.

j_call clone_size d_call v_call cdr3_aa cdr3_nt
TRBJ1-1 few TRBD1 TRBV2 CASKDRGVSSAFF TGTGCCAGCAAGGACAGGGGAGTTTCGTCGGCTTTCTTT
TRBJ2-7 . . TRBV9 CASSPPGHHYEQYF TGTGCCAGCAGCCCTCCGGGACACCACTACGAGCAGTACTTC
TRBJ1-2 . . TRBV6-6 CASSYGDSGSGYTF TGTGCCAGCAGTTACGGGGATAGCGGGAGTGGCTACACCTTC
TRBJ1-5 . . TRBV7-7 CASSFAPEQCNQPQHF TGTGCCAGCAGCTTTGCTCCCGAACAGTGCAATCAGCCCCAGCATTTT
TRBJ2-3 . . TRBV10-2 CASSERGSTDTQYF TGCGCCAGCAGTGAGAGGGGTAGCACAGATACGCAGTATTTT
TRBJ1-6 . . TRBV27 CASSDTFGTWGSPLHF TGTGCCAGCAGTGATACATTCGGGACATGGGGTTCACCCCTCCACTTT
TRBJ1-5 . . TRBV20-1 CSASGQGAPQPQHF TGCAGTGCTAGTGGGCAGGGTGCCCCTCAGCCCCAGCATTTT
TRBJ2-1 . . TRBV5-1 CASLGMGLEQFF TGCGCCAGCTTAGGGATGGGACTTGAGCAGTTCTTC
TRBJ1-2 . TRBD1 TRBV24-1 CATSSATGQGGYYGYTF TGTGCCACCAGTTCAGCCACGGGACAGGGGGGGTACTATGGCTACACCTTC
TRBJ1-6 . . TRBV19 CASSIDSSYNSPLHF TGTGCCAGTAGTATCGACAGCTCCTATAATTCACCCCTCCACTTT
TRBJ1-1 . . TRBV3-1/TRBV3-2 CASSQVEGHTEAFF TGTGCCAGCAGCCAAGTCGAGGGTCACACTGAAGCTTTCTTT
TRBJ1-4 . TRBD1 TRBV4-1 CASSHQDRATNEKLFF TGCGCCAGCAGCCATCAGGACAGGGCTACTAATGAAAAACTGTTTTTT
TRBJ1-5 once . TRBV7-8 CASSNYRESMRQPQHF TGTGCCAGCAGCAACTACAGGGAGAGTATGCGTCAGCCCCAGCATTTT
TRBJ2-3 . TRBD2 TRBV18 CASSPSGAGGDTQYF TGTGCCAGCTCACCGAGCGGGGCGGGAGGAGATACGCAGTATTTT
TRBJ2-1 . . TRBV7-2 CASSFSTGKQFF TGTGCCAGCAGCTTTTCGACAGGAAAGCAGTTCTTC
TRBJ1-1 . . TRBV18 CASSPGPGDTEAFF TGTGCCAGCTCACCGGGGCCAGGGGACACTGAAGCTTTCTTT
TRBJ1-2 . . TRBV3-1/TRBV3-2 CASSQGGVRGYTF TGTGCCAGCAGCCAGGGGGGGGTGCGTGGCTACACCTTC
TRBJ1-2 . TRBD1 TRBV27 CASSYRGGLYGYTF TGTGCCAGCAGTTATAGAGGGGGCCTGTATGGCTACACCTTC
TRBJ1-1 . . TRBV19 CASSGRMVLNTEAFF TGTGCCAGTAGTGGCCGAATGGTATTGAACACTGAAGCTTTCTTT
TRBJ2-1 . . TRBV25-1 CASSEGQVQGNEQFF TGTGCCAGCAGTGAAGGGCAGGTCCAGGGGAATGAGCAGTTCTTC
TRBJ2-1 . TRBD2 TRBV12-3/TRBV12-4 CASSGLAGDEQFF TGTGCCAGCAGTGGTCTAGCGGGGGATGAGCAGTTCTTC
TRBJ1-4 . . TRBV19 CASSIQGNGIGEKLFF TGTGCCAGTAGTATCCAGGGGAACGGGATTGGTGAAAAACTGTTTTTT
TRBJ1-6 . TRBD1 TRBV12-3/TRBV12-4 CASGDRGPLHF TGTGCCAGCGGAGACAGGGGGCCCCTCCACTTT
TRBJ1-5 . TRBD1 TRBV5-6 CASSFGQGDQPQHF TGTGCCAGCAGCTTTGGACAGGGCGATCAGCCCCAGCATTTT
TRBJ2-1 . . TRBV7-9 CASSPVGAQGYNEQFF TGTGCCAGCAGCCCGGTTGGGGCCCAGGGTTACAATGAGCAGTTCTTC
TRBJ1-1 . . TRBV7-8 CASSLLPRGRTEAFF TGTGCCAGCAGCTTACTCCCCCGGGGAAGGACTGAAGCTTTCTTT
TRBJ2-2 once . TRBV9 CASSVVGPGELFF TGTGCCAGCAGCGTAGTGGGGCCCGGGGAGCTGTTTTTT
TRBJ2-2 . . TRBV11-3 CASSPEDRKNTGELFF TGTGCCAGCAGCCCCGAAGACAGGAAGAACACCGGGGAGCTGTTTTTT
TRBJ1-2 . TRBD1 TRBV28 CASSLPVGQGVGYTF TGTGCCAGCAGTTTGCCGGTAGGACAGGGTGTTGGCTACACCTTC
TRBJ2-5 . . TRBV24-1 CATSDLKGVEETQYF TGTGCCACCAGTGATTTGAAAGGGGTCGAAGAGACCCAGTACTTC
TRBJ2-7 . . TRBV7-9 CASSLGWEEQYF TGTGCCAGCAGCTTGGGGTGGGAGGAGCAGTACTTC
TRBJ1-3 once . TRBV30 CASSQTGNGNTIYF TGTGCCTCCTCCCAAACAGGGAATGGAAACACCATATATTTT
TRBJ1-5 . . TRBV5-6 CASSWRGGGYLGPQHF TGTGCCAGCAGCTGGCGGGGAGGGGGGTACCTTGGGCCCCAGCATTTT
TRBJ1-2 . . TRBV5-8 CASSLDGTSTNGYTF TGTGCCAGCAGCTTGGACGGGACTTCTACGAATGGCTACACCTTC
TRBJ2-5 . TRBD1 TRBV19 CASSGDSGETQYF TGTGCCAGTAGTGGGGACAGTGGCGAGACCCAGTACTTC
TRBJ1-6 . . TRBV2 CASSVTGGVVNSPLHF TGTGCCAGCAGCGTTACGGGGGGGGTGGTGAATTCACCCCTCCACTTT
TRBJ1-2 . . TRBV6-1 CASSEARGYTF TGTGCCAGCAGTGAAGCTCGTGGCTACACCTTC
TRBJ1-4 . TRBD1 TRBV5-4 CASSGQAKGGTNEKLFF TGTGCCAGCAGCGGACAGGCGAAAGGGGGAACTAATGAAAAACTGTTTTTT
TRBJ2-7 once . TRBV30 CAWTRTLSYEQYF TGTGCCTGGACGAGGACACTCTCCTACGAGCAGTACTTC
TRBJ2-3 . . TRBV9 CASSDNRRRGITDTQYF TGTGCCAGCAGCGATAATCGACGTAGGGGGATCACAGATACGCAGTATTTT
TRBJ2-3 . TRBD2 TRBV11-2 CASSSSVASGGTDTQYF TGTGCCAGCAGCTCCTCAGTCGCTAGCGGGGGCACAGATACGCAGTATTTT
TRBJ1-6 . TRBD1 TRBV9 CASATGAAGSPLHF TGTGCCAGCGCCACAGGGGCCGCGGGTTCACCCCTCCACTTT
TRBJ2-1 . TRBD2 TRBV27 CASKGDSGGALNEQFF TGTGCCAGCAAAGGGGATAGCGGGGGGGCCCTAAATGAGCAGTTCTTC
TRBJ1-2 . . TRBV2 CASRMGQGPNYGYTF TGTGCCAGCAGGATGGGGCAGGGTCCTAACTATGGCTACACCTTC
TRBJ2-3 once . TRBV7-6 CASSLRSGYTDTQYF TGTGCCAGCAGCTTAAGATCGGGGTACACAGATACGCAGTATTTT
TRBJ2-1 once TRBD2 TRBV7-3 CASSLKGGGSSYNEQFF TGTGCCAGCAGCTTAAAGGGCGGGGGAAGCTCCTACAATGAGCAGTTCTTC
TRBJ1-4 . . TRBV10-3 CAISEGQPINEKLFF TGTGCCATCAGTGAAGGACAGCCGATTAATGAAAAACTGTTTTTT
TRBJ1-1 . TRBD1 TRBV4-2 CASSQDQLGQGRLSTEAFF TGTGCCAGCAGCCAAGATCAGTTGGGACAGGGGAGACTTAGCACTGAAGCTTTCTTT
TRBJ1-5 . . TRBV2 CASSGRYSNQPQHF TGTGCCAGCAGCGGTCGTTATAGCAATCAGCCCCAGCATTTT
TRBJ1-1 . TRBD1 TRBV5-1 CASSPQGVNTEAFF TGCGCCAGCAGCCCGCAGGGGGTAAACACTGAAGCTTTCTTT
TRBJ1-5 . . TRBV9 CASSVGVSQPQHF TGTGCCAGCAGCGTAGGCGTTTCTCAGCCCCAGCATTTT
TRBJ1-2 . . TRBV19 CASSRMGGYGYTF TGTGCCAGTAGTAGAATGGGAGGCTATGGCTACACCTTC
TRBJ1-1 once . TRBV24-1 CATKGPANTEAFF TGTGCCACCAAGGGGCCGGCGAACACTGAAGCTTTCTTT